This T cell receptor beta chain came from a study of blood T cells in healthy people across ages. Study results and limitations: Diversity of TCR beta per million T cells declined in a roughly linear way with age.

Using a J-beta primer mix together with a sample-barcoded 5' primer, a second PCR was run for roughly 6 to 11 cycles. Sequencing of every sample gave 3 million or more CDR3-containing paired-end reads. TCRdb re-called the 5' RACE reads with MiXCR, one entry per CDR3 protein. This table has some 790,000 distinct CDR3 sequences, under 30% appearing once. This CDR3 has 18 amino acids. Germline loops: CDR1 LGHNA, CDR2 YNFKEQ. On this clonotype: What it binds is unknown.

V and J are TRBV4-2 and TRBJ2-4, with 7 bases identical to TRBD1. The better agreement between TRBJ2-7 and the DNA end casts doubt on the J call. The clonotype originates from a woman aged 80 or over in good health. The specimen was blood. CDR3 amino acids: CASSQDRRLDRENYEQYF. The DNA of the CDR3 is TGTGCCAGCAGCCAAGATCGCAGGTTAGACAGGGAAAACTACGAGCAGTACTTC.